This T cell receptor (beta chain) was sequenced in a study of PD-L1 blockade in urothelial cancer. Study in general: Analyses were performed on blood at 3 weeks after treatment start (the second dose) and at 6 weeks.

TCRdb's table, derived via immunoSEQ multiplex PCR, lists solely in-frame clones and lacks some. The table includes about 81,000 clones, roughly 90% detected once. Germline CDR1 MNHNY, CDR2 SVGAGI (reference sequence). V lost 3 bases to trimming and J lost 7 bases, with 10 bases between them. The CDR3 covers 12 residues. The sequence came from a man in his 60s with urothelial cancer. The J gene is TRBJ2-7, the V gene TRBV6-6; tentatively, D is TRBD2 (6 bases). The sample was PBMCs, taken around atezolizumab (anti-PD-L1) treatment. CDR3: CASSYMGGEQYF. CDR3 nucleotides: TGTGCCAGCAGTTATATGGGGGGAGAGCAGTACTTC.